The 15 T cell receptor beta chains given below trace back to one sample, sequenced in a study of metastatic and nonmetastatic thyroid tumors. TCRdb reprocessed the PCR reads using MiXCR. The profile shows around 20,000 clones, around 30% of them singletons. All patients were treatment-naive before thyroid surgery. The sequenced sample was tumor tissue. The receptors come from a female donor with papillary thyroid cancer or a benign thyroid nodule (not recorded which). Some clones in this sample may be carry-over from other donors' samples.

This clone was found many times. A much larger clone differs from this one at a single base, so this may be a read error. The sample carries other DNA sequences with the same CDR3. The V call is TRBV28, the J call TRBJ1-1; a possible D gene is TRBD1 (5 bases). This CDR3 is 12 amino acids long. CDR1 and CDR2 from the germline V gene are MDHEN and SYDVKM. DNA of the CDR3: TGCGCCAGCAGTCAGGGATTAACTGAAGCTTTCTTT. Encoded protein: CASSQGLTEAFF.

This clone has a count of ten or more. Other nucleotide sequences from this sample produce the same CDR3. The DNA for the CDR3 is TGTGCCAGCAGTTACTCGTTGCAAGGGGCTTTTACAGATACGCAGTATTTT. Translating it yields CASSYSLQGAFTDTQYF. The V gene is TRBV6-5, the J gene TRBJ2-3, with D possibly being TRBD1 (5 bases). CDR3 size: 17 residues. The V gene lost 0 bases and the J gene lost 3 bases, with 16 bases spanning the gap. The germline gives CDR1 MNHEY, CDR2 SVGAGI.

This clone was seen ten or more times. The rearrangement joins TRBV7-6 to TRBJ2-5; D is undetermined. V was shortened by 3 bases and J by 5 bases, with 7 bases between the two germline ends. This CDR3 contains 12 residues. Germline lookup yields CDR1 SGHVS and CDR2 FNYEAQ. The CDR3 region is CASSFTWETQYF. CDR3 DNA sequence: TGTGCCAGCAGCTTTACTTGGGAGACCCAGTACTTC.

This clone was seen repeatedly, ten times or more. This CDR3 is also generated by other DNA sequences in the sample. The chain recombines TRBV5-4 with TRBJ2-2; the D gene could be TRBD1 or TRBD2 (5 bases each). The CDR3 consists of 16 residues. The ends were cut back, 4 bases at V and 4 bases at J, with 17 bases in the middle. The germline V gene has CDR1 SGHNT and CDR2 YYREEE (reference sequence). This CDR3 reads CASSRSRLGVTGELFF. As DNA, the CDR3 is TGTGCCAGCAGCCGCAGCAGGTTGGGGGTCACCGGGGAGCTGTTTTTT.

This clone was picked up a small number of times. The chain joins TRBV19 to TRBJ1-2; maybe TRBD1 (5 bases). The CDR3 runs 14 residues. With 0 bases removed from V and 3 bases from J, the gap between germline ends came to 8 bases. Germline V gene sequence: CDR1 LNHDA, CDR2 SQIVND (reference sequence). The CDR3 protein is CASSIEGLYYGYTF. The CDR3 DNA sequence: TGTGCCAGTAGTATAGAGGGACTTTACTATGGCTACACCTTC.

This clone rates as medium-sized. This chain connects TRBV6-1 to TRBJ2-7, with TRBD2 identical over 13 bases. The germline V gene encodes CDR1 MNHNS and CDR2 SASEGT. After removal of 10 bases from V and 4 bases from J, the junction contained 7 bases not matched to a gene. The CDR3 length is 14 residues. The CDR3: CAIRTSGSVYEQYF. The CDR3 DNA follows: TGTGCCATCAGGACTAGCGGGAGTGTGTACGAGCAGTACTTC.

The V and J genes are TRBV15 and TRBJ1-2; TRBD1 might be the D (5 bases). With 5 bases removed from V and 8 bases from J, the gap between germline ends came to 15 bases. Per germline, CDR1 LNHNV and CDR2 YYDKDF (reference sequence). The CDR3 contains 13 residues. DNA of the CDR3: TGTGCCACCAGCCCCGAGGCGGGGACGGGCTACACCTTC. It encodes CATSPEAGTGYTF.

This clone is classed as medium-sized (0.01 to 0.1%). The gene calls are TRBV6-2 or TRBV6-3 and TRBJ2-5; 9 bases line up with TRBD1. Germline CDR1 reads MNHEY; CDR2 reads SVGEGT. V dropped 6 bases and J dropped 5; count of bases not matched to a gene: 10. The CDR3 runs to 15 residues. In DNA, the CDR3 is TGTGCCAGCAGCTCAGTAACGGGACAGGGTGAGACCCAGTACTTC. Translating it yields CASSSVTGQGETQYF.

This clone was recorded at least ten times. This chain links TRBV5-6 with TRBJ1-2, with D tentatively TRBD1 (5 bases). CDR1 SGHDT and CDR2 YYEEEE come from the germline V gene. V gave up 1 base and J gave up 8 bases, with 18 bases separating them. This CDR3 has 15 amino acids. CDR3 nucleotides: TGTGCCAGCAGCTTGCTTGGCAGGGCCTCCGTCGGCTACACCTTC. It specifies CASSLLGRASVGYTF. Together with reference TRBV5-6 and TRBJ1-2, the CDR3 gives the full variable domain: DAGVTQSPTHLIKTRGQQVTLRCSPKSGHDTVSWYQQALGQGPQFIFQYYEEEERQRGNFPDRFSGHQFPNYSSELNVNALLLGDSALYLCASSLLGRASVGYTFGSGTRLTVV.

About this clone itself: The missing conserved phenylalanine or tryptophan at the end of this CDR3 makes a read error likely. The gene calls are TRBV11-2 and TRBJ2-7; 13 bases fit TRBD2. Germline-derived CDR1 and CDR2 are SGHAT and FQNNGV. Germline trimming cut 5 bases from V and 6 bases from J; bases unmatched to any gene: 4. The CDR3 consists of 14 residues. Here the CDR3 reads CASSTGLAGFEQYS. DNA of the CDR3: TGTGCCAGCAGCACGGGACTAGCGGGATTCGAGCAGTACTCC.

This chain links TRBV7-2 with TRBJ2-7, with D possibly matching TRBD2 (6 bases). Germline V gives CDR1 SGHTA, CDR2 FQGNSA. Between the trimmed V and J ends, which lost 1 base and 3 bases, there was a span of 10 bases. CDR3 length: 14 amino acids. The CDR3: CASSLVDSGYEQYF. The DNA of the CDR3 is TGTGCCAGCAGCTTAGTCGATAGCGGCTACGAGCAGTACTTC.

The CDR3 here is CSAFEGQFQETQYF. The DNA for the CDR3 is TGCAGTGCCTTCGAGGGACAGTTCCAAGAGACCCAGTACTTC. The genes are TRBV20-1 and TRBJ2-5; 7 bases line up with TRBD1. This CDR3 has 14 amino acids. The V gene end was trimmed by 6 bases and the J gene end by 1 base; junction bases not matched to a gene: 8. In germline, CDR1 is DFQATT, CDR2 SNEGSKA (reference sequence).

The chain couples TRBV7-6 to TRBJ2-7; the match to TRBD1 covers 7 bases. Germline CDR1 is SGHVS and CDR2 is FNYEAQ. V lost 5 bases and J lost 1; bases outside the gene matches: 8. The CDR3 extends over 15 amino acids. The CDR3 region is CASSLRADRSYEQYF. The CDR3 DNA reads TGTGCCAGCAGCCTTAGAGCGGACAGGTCCTACGAGCAGTACTTC.

This clone has a handful of counts. The CDR3 DNA is TGTGCCAGCACTGCCTACAGGGTTCTTTACGAGCAGTACTTC. It translates to CASTAYRVLYEQYF. This rearrangement joins TRBV28 to TRBJ2-7; a weak D match, TRBD1 (6 bases). The length of the CDR3 is 14 residues. With 7 bases removed from V and 4 bases from J, the gap between germline ends came to 17 bases. From germline, CDR1 is MDHEN and CDR2 SYDVKM.

This clone was counted between two and nine times. V and J are TRBV12-3 or TRBV12-4 and TRBJ1-5; D gene ambiguous. This CDR3 spans 13 amino acids. With 4 bases removed from V and 10 bases from J, the gap between germline ends came to 14 bases. The CDR3: CASSWAFLDPQHF. The CDR3 nucleotides read TGTGCCAGCAGTTGGGCTTTTTTGGATCCCCAGCATTTT.